These 11 T cell receptor beta chains were all obtained from the same sample, sequenced in a study of Graves' ophthalmopathy and Graves' hyperthyroidism (dated by TCRdb to 2016 to 2019). Sequencing was performed on an Illumina HiSeq 2000. TCR beta CDR3 regions were amplified from RNA transcripts for repertoire sequencing. HTBI primers and the Qiagen OneStep RT-PCR kit were used in a first-round RT-PCR, which was followed by a second-round multiplex PCR, size selection and purification. Clones were called with MiXCR by TCRdb after fastp trimmed the public reads at Q25, and only in-frame beta chains were retained. Rows merge per CDR3 protein into single entries with the most common DNA and genes. The sample table records around 1.1 million distinct CDR3 sequences; approximately 35% of these occur just once. Clones ranked in the top ten supply over 8.5% of the sample. The material sequenced was peripheral blood or thyroid tissue (not recorded which). The origin of the receptors is an adult man with Graves' hyperthyroidism.

The J gene is TRBJ2-5, the V gene TRBV20-1, with TRBD2 matching 10 bases. The CDR3 covers 14 residues. J gave up 2 bases and V 3 bases, and 3 bases lay outside the gene matches. The germline CDR1 and CDR2 sequences are DFQATT and SNEGSKA (reference sequence). CDR3 coding DNA: TGCAGTGCTAGGGGACTAGCGCCTCAAGAGACCCAGTACTTC. Protein sequence: CSARGLAPQETQYF.

At least ten counts were recorded for this clonotype. The V and J genes are TRBV5-1 and TRBJ2-6, with TRBD1 identical over 8 bases. V lost 0 bases and J lost 2; bases outside the gene matches: 4. This CDR3 is 17 amino acids long. Germline values: CDR1 SGHRS, CDR2 YFSETQ. As DNA, the CDR3 is TGCGCCAGCAGCTTGGGACAGGGGAGCGCTGGGGCCAACGTCCTGACTTTC. Amino acids: CASSLGQGSAGANVLTF.

In this sample, this clonotype turned up many times. The genes are TRBV5-1 and TRBJ1-1, with D possibly matching TRBD1 (5 bases). The V and J ends lost 4 bases and 7 bases respectively, with 11 bases between them. Germline CDR1 and CDR2: SGHRS and YFSETQ. This CDR3 region has 12 residues. The CDR3 coding sequence is TGCGCCAGCAGCCAGAACAGGAATGAAGCTTTCTTT. Translation: CASSQNRNEAFF. The entire variable domain, with the rest obtained from reference TRBV5-1 and TRBJ1-1, is as follows: KAGVTQTPRYLIKTRGQQVTLSCSPISGHRSVSWYQQTPGQGLQFLFEYFSETQRNKGNFPGRFSGRQFSNSRSEMNVSTLELGDSALYLCASSQNRNEAFFGQGTRLTVV.

This clonotype was observed a few times. J is TRBJ2-7 and V is TRBV6-4; TRBD1 agrees at 10 bases. The germline gives CDR1 MRHNA, CDR2 SNTAGT. Germline trimming cut 6 bases from V and 4 bases from J; bases unmatched to any gene: 12. CDR3 size: 16 residues. CDR3 amino acids: CASRPRDRGLEYEQYF. CDR3 coding DNA: TGTGCCAGCAGACCGAGGGACAGGGGCCTTGAGTACGAGCAGTACTTC.

This rearrangement joins TRBV29-1 to TRBJ1-4, with 8 bases identical to TRBD1. Germline V gene sequence: CDR1 SQVTM, CDR2 ANQGSEA. J lost 7 bases, V lost 7 bases, and 5 bases had no gene match. This CDR3 has 12 amino acids. CDR3 sequence reads: CSADRGSEKLFF. The CDR3 DNA sequence: TGCAGCGCCGACAGGGGATCTGAAAAACTGTTTTTT.

This sequence joins TRBV10-3 and TRBJ2-7; D not certain. The CDR3 loop spans 14 amino acids. V was shortened by 2 bases and J by 4 bases, with 12 bases between the two germline ends. Germline V gene lookup returns CDR1 ENHRY and CDR2 SYGVKD. The CDR3 coding sequence is TGTGCCATCAGTGAGGTGGATTTGAGTTACGAGCAGTACTTC. Translating gives CAISEVDLSYEQYF.

This clonotype has a count of ten or more. The chain carries TRBV7-9 and TRBJ2-7; possible D gene TRBD1, 5 bases. Germline CDR1 SEHNR, CDR2 FQNEAQ (reference sequence). Trimming removed 5 bases from V and 3 bases from J, with 14 bases in between. This CDR3 is built from 14 residues. The CDR3 sequence: CASSPLDRFYEQYF. For the CDR3, the DNA is TGTGCCAGCAGCCCCCTCGACAGATTCTACGAGCAGTACTTC.

The gene calls are TRBV27 and TRBJ2-5; 7 bases are shared with TRBD2. The ends lost 8 bases at V and 0 bases at J; junction bases unmatched: 3. Germline CDR1 is MNHEY and CDR2 is SMNVEV (reference sequence). The CDR3 loop spans 13 amino acids. The CDR3 DNA sequence: TGTGCCAGCCGCCGGGGGGACCAAGAGACCCAGTACTTC. Amino acids: CASRRGDQETQYF.

This clonotype was recorded many times. This chain uses TRBV9 with TRBJ2-7, with 7 bases identical to TRBD1. The CDR3 is made up of 16 amino acids. The trim removed 3 bases at V and 2 bases at J, leaving 11 bases unmatched. Germline V gene lookup returns CDR1 SGDLS and CDR2 YYNGEE. CDR3 in amino acids: CASSGFGTAAAYEQYF. The CDR3 region has the DNA TGTGCCAGCAGCGGATTCGGGACAGCGGCCGCCTACGAGCAGTACTTC.

Only a few counts were recorded for this clonotype. CDR3 protein: CASRGQAIYGYTF. The DNA for the CDR3 is TGTGCCAGCCGAGGACAGGCGATCTATGGCTACACCTTC. The chain couples TRBV25-1 to TRBJ1-2, with TRBD1 matching over 7 bases. Trimming removed 8 bases from V and 4 bases from J; junction bases left unmatched: 7. The CDR3 loop spans 13 amino acids. From germline, CDR1 is MGHDK and CDR2 SYGVNS.

Concerning this clonotype: A read error may explain this, as a much larger clone is one base away. V gene TRBV9 combines with J gene TRBJ1-6, with D maybe TRBD1 (5 bases). CDR3 size: 15 residues. The V end was cut by 0 bases, the J end by 10 bases, with 14 bases between. The germline V gene encodes CDR1 SGDLS and CDR2 YYNGEE. CDR3 in amino acids: CASSVDGGNGSPLHF. The CDR3 DNA reads as TGTGCCAGCAGCGTAGATGGGGGTAACGGATCACCCCTCCACTTT.